This TCR beta chain was obtained from a study of a mutant IDH1 vaccine in newly diagnosed glioma. Looking at the study overall: The initiation of vaccination occurred 4-6 weeks after radiotherapy alone, or with temozolomide cycles. Before enrollment, the patients had been treated with radiotherapy alone, temozolomide alone, or both together. Most of them had received both. Findings and limits, study-wide: Immune responses arising from the vaccine appeared in approximately 93% of patients.

The sample's time point: week 11, during vaccination. The study gave 300 ug of mutant IDH1 20-mer peptide per vaccine dose, with topical imiquimod. Diagnosis in the donors showed new WHO grade 3 or 4 astrocytomas that were IDH1-mutant and ATRX-lost. As regards this clone: Antigen: not known.

Method: immunoSEQ multiplex PCR; TCRdb's copy keeps in-frame clones and lacks some. Counted here are some 130,000 clones, roughly 75% occurring once; the ten biggest clones make up 5% to 7%. The germline CDR1 and CDR2 sequences are SGHNT and YYREEE (reference sequence). V shed 2 bases and J shed 3 bases, with 9 bases lying between them. The CDR3 contains 13 residues. The clonotype comes from a man aged 40-49 years with glioma. This sample comprised PBMCs, obtained from a glioma patient whose treatment included an IDH1 peptide vaccine. V and J are TRBV5-4 and TRBJ2-7, with D tentatively TRBD2 (5 bases). This CDR3 is CASSLARGYEQYF. The CDR3 DNA reads as TGTGCCAGCAGCTTAGCTCGGGGCTACGAGCAGTACTTC.